This entry lists 3 T cell receptor beta chains sequenced from one sample in a study of beta chain features in type 1 diabetes. What was sequenced were expressed TCRB transcripts, since all of the isolated RNA had been reverse transcribed. The assay was immunoSEQ multiplex PCR, and TCRdb's table has in-frame clones only and misses some. The top ten clones hold 0.017% of a sample with around 350,000 clones, 10% to 15% of them seen once. Sequenced input: naive CD4+ T cells from blood. These receptors all stem from a man aged 18 to 30 in good health.

The V gene is TRBV27, the J gene TRBJ2-7; 9 nucleotides agree with TRBD1. The V segment lost 5 bases and the J segment 5 bases; nucleotides outside the gene matches: 10. Germline V gene data show CDR1 as MNHEY and CDR2 as SMNVEV (reference sequence). The CDR3 is 15 amino acids. The CDR3 region has the DNA TGTGCCAGCAGTGACTGGGGGACAGGGTCCCACGAGCAGTACTTC. Translation gives CASSDWGTGSHEQYF.

V gene TRBV7-8 combines with J gene TRBJ2-3; the match to TRBD1 covers 7 bases. The CDR3 sequence is 13 residues long. V was clipped by 5 bases and J by 6 bases; unmatched bases: 5. In germline, CDR1 is SGHVS, CDR2 FQNEAQ. CDR3 amino acids: CASSQRQGDTQYF. The CDR3 DNA sequence: TGTGCCAGCAGCCAGCGACAGGGCGATACGCAGTATTTT.

The chain recombines TRBV2 with TRBJ1-1; the D is unclear. Trimming pared 0 bases from V and 1 base from J, leaving 6 bases between. Germline V gene lookup returns CDR1 SNHLY and CDR2 FYNNEI. The CDR3 is 14 residues long. In DNA form, the CDR3 reads TGTGCCAGCAGTGAAGCGGTACAGAACACTGAAGCTTTCTTT. Translating gives CASSEAVQNTEAFF. Variable domain in full (rest from reference TRBV2 and TRBJ1-1): EPEVTQTPSHQVTQMGQEVILRCVPISNHLYFYWYRQILGQKVEFLVSFYNNEISEKSEIFDDQFSVERPDGSNFTLKIRSTKLEDSAMYFCASSEAVQNTEAFFGQGTRLTVV.